The clone carrying this TCR beta chain was found many times. What it recognizes is unknown. The data stem from a study of T-cell reconstitution after alpha-beta-depleted transplantation in children. General study results and limits: When one year had passed after transplant, most T-cell counts and diversity came from newly produced T cells.

As it was prepared, the TCRbeta library received unique molecular identifiers. TCRdb fed the PCR reads into MiXCR, producing one record per CDR3 protein. Of 330,000 or so distinct CDR3 sequences listed, around 10% are singletons. Germline CDR1 is SGHTA and CDR2 is FQGNSA. This CDR3 is built from 14 residues. V dropped 3 bases and J dropped 7; count of bases not matched to a gene: 5. This clonotype was obtained from a boy younger than two with acute myeloid leukemia, due to receive a stem cell transplant. The chain is built from TRBV7-2 and TRBJ2-3; 9 bases are a match to TRBD2. Source: PBMCs, taken before TCRalphabeta/CD19-depleted stem cell transplant. CDR3 sequence reads: CASSFSGSGNTQYF. The DNA for the CDR3 is TGTGCCAGCAGCTTTAGCGGGAGCGGGAATACGCAGTATTTT.